Listed below are T cell receptor beta chains from one sample, sequenced in a study of somatic mutations in cytotoxic T cells in rheumatoid arthritis. Sequenced by immunoSEQ multiplex PCR; TCRdb stores in-frame clones only, minus some. The table shows about 7,000 clones, with about three fifths occurring only once. The specimen was CD8+ T cells sorted from blood. The receptor source for this set is a woman in her 40s in good health. Both conserved end residues are part of each CDR3. Fields, in order: D gene, V gene, J gene, clone size, CDR3 DNA, CDR3 protein. The D gene is left open where the match is weak. Size is stated for part of the rows, as once, few or many counts, or as a class when the clone is expanded.

-	TRBV11-2	TRBJ2-7	-	TGTGCCAGCAGCCTAAGACAAGCCTACGAGCAGTACTTC	CASSLRQAYEQYF
-	TRBV27	TRBJ2-2	-	TGTGCCAGCAGTTGGACAGTAACCGGGGAGCTGTTTTTT	CASSWTVTGELFF
-	TRBV10-3	TRBJ2-3	few	TGTGCCGGCTACGGGGACCCTGGACTATCCCAGCCAGATACGCAGTATTTT	CAGYGDPGLSQPDTQYF
-	TRBV4-2	TRBJ1-1	-	TGTGCCAGCAGCCAAGTGGCACAACAGAACACTGAAGCTTTCTTT	CASSQVAQQNTEAFF
TRBD1	TRBV19	TRBJ1-1	-	TGTGCCAGCAACGACAGGGCTGTGCAAGAAGCTTTCTTT	CASNDRAVQEAFF
-	TRBV7-6	TRBJ2-1	-	TGTGCCAGCAGCCCTGGGACATACCTATACAATGAGCAGTTCTTC	CASSPGTYLYNEQFF
-	TRBV7-7	TRBJ2-3	-	TGTGCCAGCAGCTTAAATAGCGCAGATACGCAGTATTTT	CASSLNSADTQYF
TRBD1	TRBV6-5	TRBJ2-2	-	TGTGCCAGCAGTTACGGGACAGCCGGGGCCGGGGAGCTGTTTTTT	CASSYGTAGAGELFF
-	TRBV19	TRBJ1-1	large	TGTGCCACCTCAGGGGAGGAGGACACTGAAGCTTTCTTT	CATSGEEDTEAFF
TRBD2	TRBV7-9	TRBJ2-1	-	TGTGCCAGCAGCCCCGGCGGCGGGAGAACTCAGAATGAGCAGTTCTTC	CASSPGGGRTQNEQFF
-	TRBV29-1	TRBJ2-1	-	TGCAGCGTTGAAGGAACAGGTTCCTACAATGAGCAGTTCTTC	CSVEGTGSYNEQFF
-	TRBV6-1	TRBJ1-1	-	TGTGCCAGCAGTGACGGGACAACCACTGAAGCTTTCTTT	CASSDGTTTEAFF
-	TRBV5-1	TRBJ2-7	-	TGCGCCAGCAGCTTGGCGGACGGCTACGAGCAGTACTTC	CASSLADGYEQYF
-	TRBV27	TRBJ2-5	once	TGTGCCAGCAGTTTACAGGGTGGGACCCAGTACTTC	CASSLQGGTQYF
-	TRBV5-6	TRBJ2-7	-	TGTGCCAGCAGCTTGGGGGCAATGACCTACGAGCAGTACTTC	CASSLGAMTYEQYF
-	TRBV5-1	TRBJ1-5	-	TGCGCCAGCAGCTTGGCACCAGGGTTAGGGGATCAGCCCCAGCATTTT	CASSLAPGLGDQPQHF
TRBD2	TRBV7-8	TRBJ2-1	-	TGTGCCAGCAGCTTAGTAGCGGGAGGGATAAGCTCCTACAATGAGCAGTTCTTC	CASSLVAGGISSYNEQFF
-	TRBV30	TRBJ1-3	-	TGTGCCTGGAGTGGAGGCTCTGGAAACACCATATATTTT	CAWSGGSGNTIYF
-	TRBV5-5	TRBJ2-7	-	TGTGCCAGCAGCTTGTCTTTCGGTGGGGGCGAGCAGTACTTC	CASSLSFGGGEQYF
TRBD1	TRBV7-9	TRBJ2-5	-	TGTGCCAGCAGCTTAGCCCAGACAGGGGGCGATGAGACCCAGTACTTC	CASSLAQTGGDETQYF
-	TRBV28	TRBJ2-7	-	TGTGCCAGCAGTTTCGCGCCCCAGGGTTACGAGCAGTACTTC	CASSFAPQGYEQYF
-	TRBV5-1	TRBJ2-2	-	TGCGCCAGCAGCTTGGTGGGGGCCGGGGAGCTGTTTTTT	CASSLVGAGELFF
-	TRBV2	TRBJ2-2	-	TGTGCCAGCAAGACGGAAGCGAACACCGGGGAGCTGTTTTTT	CASKTEANTGELFF
TRBD2	TRBV4-1	TRBJ2-1	medium-sized	TGCGCCAGCAGCCAAGATACCTGGGGAGCGGGGGACTACAATGAGCAGTTCTTC	CASSQDTWGAGDYNEQFF
-	TRBV19	TRBJ1-1	few	TGTGCCAGTAGTATTCCCGGGACACATTATGAAGCTTTCTTT	CASSIPGTHYEAFF
-	TRBV13	TRBJ1-2	-	TGTGCCAGCAGCTCTTCGACAGGCGCCGGCTACACCTTC	CASSSSTGAGYTF
-	TRBV5-6	TRBJ2-3	-	TGTGCCAGCAGCAAACAGGACTACACAGATACGCAGTATTTT	CASSKQDYTDTQYF
TRBD2	TRBV10-3	TRBJ2-3	-	TGTGCCATCAGGGGACTAGCGGGAGACCCTACTAGCACAGATACGCAGTATTTT	CAIRGLAGDPTSTDTQYF
-	TRBV7-2	TRBJ1-1	-	TGTGCCAGCAGCTTAAGAGGGCGACCTCAACTGGACACTGAAGCTTTCTTT	CASSLRGRPQLDTEAFF
-	TRBV14	TRBJ2-3	few	TGTGCCAGCAGCCAAGAAATATGGACAGATACGCAGTATTTT	CASSQEIWTDTQYF
TRBD1	TRBV28	TRBJ1-5	-	TGTGCCAGCAGCTCAAGGGACAGTAGCAATCAGCCCCAGCATTTT	CASSSRDSSNQPQHF
-	TRBV11-3	TRBJ1-1	-	TGTGCCAGCAGCTTAAAGGTTTCGAACACTGAAGCTTTCTTT	CASSLKVSNTEAFF
-	TRBV10-3	TRBJ2-1	-	TGTGCCATCAGTGAGTCGAGCGCAGGTCTCTACAATGAGCAGTTCTTC	CAISESSAGLYNEQFF
-	TRBV11-2	TRBJ2-7	-	TGTGCCAGCAGCTCCGCTGCGTCTTACGAGCAGTACTTC	CASSSAASYEQYF
TRBD1	TRBV7-9	TRBJ1-5	-	TGTGCCAGCAGCTTCGGGACAGATAATCAGCCCCAGCATTTT	CASSFGTDNQPQHF
-	TRBV11-3	TRBJ1-1	few	TGTGCCAGCAGGCTGGACGGGAACACTGAAGCTTTCTTT	CASRLDGNTEAFF
-	TRBV28	TRBJ2-7	-	TGTGCCAGCAGTTTCGACAGGTCCGAGGGGGGCCTCGGGTTTAGGGACTTC	CASSFDRSEGGLGFRDF
TRBD1	TRBV7-9	TRBJ2-5	-	TGTGCCAGCAGCTTTGGGACAGTCAATGGACGGGAGACCCAGTACTTC	CASSFGTVNGRETQYF
TRBD1	TRBV6-1	TRBJ2-2	-	TGTGCCGTTGACAGGGAGAACACCGGGGAGCTGTTTTTT	CAVDRENTGELFF
TRBD2	TRBV11-2	TRBJ2-1	-	TGTGCCAGCAGGACTAGCGGCCTAAATGAGCAGTTCTTC	CASRTSGLNEQFF
-	TRBV7-6	TRBJ2-7	-	TGTGCCAGCAGCTCCCCGGACGGATACGAGCAGTACTTC	CASSSPDGYEQYF
TRBD1	TRBV6-5	TRBJ1-2	once	TGTGCCAGCAGCCCCCAGGGGGGCAAGTATGGCTACACCTTC	CASSPQGGKYGYTF
-	TRBV6-6	TRBJ2-3	-	TGTGCCGCAGGGGACACTCTAGTGGATACGCAGTATTTT	CAAGDTLVDTQYF